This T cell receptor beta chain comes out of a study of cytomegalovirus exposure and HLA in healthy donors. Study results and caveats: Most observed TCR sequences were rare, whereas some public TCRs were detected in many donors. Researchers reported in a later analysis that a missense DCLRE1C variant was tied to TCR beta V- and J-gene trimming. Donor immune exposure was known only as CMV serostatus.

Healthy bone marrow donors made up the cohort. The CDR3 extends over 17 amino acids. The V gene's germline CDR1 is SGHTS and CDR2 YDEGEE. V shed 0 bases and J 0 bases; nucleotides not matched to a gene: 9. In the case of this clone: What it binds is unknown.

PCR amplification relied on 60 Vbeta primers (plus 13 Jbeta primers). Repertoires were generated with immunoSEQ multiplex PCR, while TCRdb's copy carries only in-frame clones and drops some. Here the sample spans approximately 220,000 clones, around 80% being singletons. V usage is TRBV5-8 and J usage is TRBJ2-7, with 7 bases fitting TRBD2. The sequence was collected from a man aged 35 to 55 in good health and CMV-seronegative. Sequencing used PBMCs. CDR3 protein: CASSLGLARASSYEQYF. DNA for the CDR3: TGTGCCAGCAGCTTGGGACTAGCACGTGCGAGCTCCTACGAGCAGTACTTC. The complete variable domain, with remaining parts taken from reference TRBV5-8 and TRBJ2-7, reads EAGVTQSPTHLIKTRGQQATLRCSPISGHTSVYWYQQALGLGLQFLLWYDEGEERNRGNFPPRFSGRQFPNYSSELNVNALELEDSALYLCASSLGLARASSYEQYFGPGTRLTVT.